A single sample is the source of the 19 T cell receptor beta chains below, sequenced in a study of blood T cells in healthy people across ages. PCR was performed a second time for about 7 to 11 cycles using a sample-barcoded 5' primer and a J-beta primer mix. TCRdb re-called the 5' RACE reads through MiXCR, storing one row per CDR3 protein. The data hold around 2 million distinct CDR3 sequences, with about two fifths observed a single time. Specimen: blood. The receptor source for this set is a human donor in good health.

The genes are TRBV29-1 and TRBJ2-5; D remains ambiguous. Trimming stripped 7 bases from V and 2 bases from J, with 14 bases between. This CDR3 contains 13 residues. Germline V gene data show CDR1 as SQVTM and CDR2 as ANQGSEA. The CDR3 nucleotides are TGCAGCGGTCGAGTTATTCCTCAAGAGACCCAGTACTTC. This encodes CSGRVIPQETQYF. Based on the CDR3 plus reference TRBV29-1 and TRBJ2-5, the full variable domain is SAVISQKPSRDICQRGTSLTIQCQVDSQVTMMFWYRQQPGQSLTLIATANQGSEATYESGFVIDKFPISRPNLTFSTLTVSNMSPEDSSIYLCSGRVIPQETQYFGPGTRLLVL.

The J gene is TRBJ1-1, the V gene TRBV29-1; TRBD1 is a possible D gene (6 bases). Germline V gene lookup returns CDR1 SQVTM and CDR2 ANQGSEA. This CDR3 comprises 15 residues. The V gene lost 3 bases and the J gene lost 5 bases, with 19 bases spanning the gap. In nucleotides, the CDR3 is TGCAGCGTTGATGGAGGAGGGGGGCGAGGGACTGAAGCTTTCTTT. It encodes CSVDGGGGRGTEAFF.

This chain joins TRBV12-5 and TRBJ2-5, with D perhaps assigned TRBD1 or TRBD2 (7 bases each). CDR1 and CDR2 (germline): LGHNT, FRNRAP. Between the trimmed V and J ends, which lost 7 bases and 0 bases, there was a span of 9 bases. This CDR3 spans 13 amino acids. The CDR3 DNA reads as TGTGCTAGTGCAGGGGGGGACCAAGAGACCCAGTACTTC. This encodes CASAGGDQETQYF.

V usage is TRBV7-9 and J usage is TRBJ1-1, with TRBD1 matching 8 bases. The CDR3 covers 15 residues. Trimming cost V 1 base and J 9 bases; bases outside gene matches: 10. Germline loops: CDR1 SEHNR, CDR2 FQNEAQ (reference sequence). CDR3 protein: CASSLDPTGGGKAFF. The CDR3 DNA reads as TGTGCCAGCAGCTTAGATCCAACAGGGGGTGGGAAAGCTTTCTTT.

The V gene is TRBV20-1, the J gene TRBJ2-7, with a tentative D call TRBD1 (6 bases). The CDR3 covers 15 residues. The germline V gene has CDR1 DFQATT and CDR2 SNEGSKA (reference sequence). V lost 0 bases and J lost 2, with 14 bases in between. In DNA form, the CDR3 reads TGCAGTGCTAGAGATATAAAGGGGGACGCCTACGAGCAGTACTTC. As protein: CSARDIKGDAYEQYF.

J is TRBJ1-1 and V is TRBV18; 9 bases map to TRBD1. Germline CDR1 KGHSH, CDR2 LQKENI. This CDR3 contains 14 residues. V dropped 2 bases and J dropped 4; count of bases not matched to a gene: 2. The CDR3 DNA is TGTGCCAGCTCACCAACGGACAGGGGCACTGAAGCTTTCTTT. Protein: CASSPTDRGTEAFF.

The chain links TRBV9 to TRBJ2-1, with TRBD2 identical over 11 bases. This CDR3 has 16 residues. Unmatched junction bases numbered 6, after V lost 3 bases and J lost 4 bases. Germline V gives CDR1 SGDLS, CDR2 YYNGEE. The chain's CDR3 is CASSGRLAGNYNEQFF. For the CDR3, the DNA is TGTGCCAGCAGCGGACGACTAGCGGGGAATTACAATGAGCAGTTCTTC. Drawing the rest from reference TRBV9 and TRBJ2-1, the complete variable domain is DSGVTQTPKHLITATGQRVTLRCSPRSGDLSVYWYQQSLDQGLQFLIQYYNGEERAKGNILERFSAQQFPDLHSELNLSSLELGDSALYFCASSGRLAGNYNEQFFGPGTRLTVL.

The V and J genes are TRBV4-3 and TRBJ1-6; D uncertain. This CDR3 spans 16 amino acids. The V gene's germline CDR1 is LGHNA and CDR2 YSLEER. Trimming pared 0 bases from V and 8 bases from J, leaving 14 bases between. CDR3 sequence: CASSQERTDLDSPLHF. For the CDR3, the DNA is TGCGCCAGCAGCCAAGAAAGGACGGACCTCGATTCACCCCTCCACTTT.

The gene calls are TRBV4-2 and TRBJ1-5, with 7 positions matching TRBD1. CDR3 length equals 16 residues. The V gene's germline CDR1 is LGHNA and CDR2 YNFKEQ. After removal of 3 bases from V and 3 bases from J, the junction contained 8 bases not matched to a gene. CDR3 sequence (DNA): TGTGCCAGCAGCCAGGACCTAGGGACAGTCAATCAGCCCCAGCATTTT. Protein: CASSQDLGTVNQPQHF.

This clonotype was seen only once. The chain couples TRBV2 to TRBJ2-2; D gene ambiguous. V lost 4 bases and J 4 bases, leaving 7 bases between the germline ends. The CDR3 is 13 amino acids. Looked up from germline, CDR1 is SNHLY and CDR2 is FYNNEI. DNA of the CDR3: TGTGCCAGCAGTGTAGGAATCACCGGGGAGCTGTTTTTT. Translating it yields CASSVGITGELFF.

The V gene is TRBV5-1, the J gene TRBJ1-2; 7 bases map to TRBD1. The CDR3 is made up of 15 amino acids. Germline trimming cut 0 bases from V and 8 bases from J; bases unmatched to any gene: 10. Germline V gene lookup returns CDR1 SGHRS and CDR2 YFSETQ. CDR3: CASSLAGGQDGGYTF. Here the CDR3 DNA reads TGCGCCAGCAGCTTGGCCGGCGGACAGGACGGCGGCTACACCTTC.

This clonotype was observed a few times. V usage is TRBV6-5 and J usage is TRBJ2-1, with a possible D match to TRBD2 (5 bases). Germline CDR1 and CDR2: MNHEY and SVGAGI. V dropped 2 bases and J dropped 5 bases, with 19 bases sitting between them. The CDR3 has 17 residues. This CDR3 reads CASSYALGVPNHNEQFF. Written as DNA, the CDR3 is TGTGCCAGCAGTTACGCTCTCGGGGTACCCAACCACAATGAGCAGTTCTTC.

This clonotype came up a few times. Here the CDR3 DNA reads TGCGCCAGCAGCCCGCTAGCGGGGGATTTGACAGATACGCAGTATTTT. This encodes CASSPLAGDLTDTQYF. The V and J genes are TRBV4-1 and TRBJ2-3; 10 bases agree with TRBD2. Trimming at V came to 4 bases and at J to 3 bases, leaving 7 bases not matched to a gene. Germline CDR1 is MGHRA and CDR2 is YSYEKL. This CDR3 contains 16 residues.

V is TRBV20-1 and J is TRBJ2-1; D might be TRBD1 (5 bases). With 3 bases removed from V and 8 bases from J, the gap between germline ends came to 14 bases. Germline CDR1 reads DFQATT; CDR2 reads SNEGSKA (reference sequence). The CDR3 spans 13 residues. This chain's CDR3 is CSASSGHWDEQFF. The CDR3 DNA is TGCAGTGCTAGTTCAGGACATTGGGATGAGCAGTTCTTC.

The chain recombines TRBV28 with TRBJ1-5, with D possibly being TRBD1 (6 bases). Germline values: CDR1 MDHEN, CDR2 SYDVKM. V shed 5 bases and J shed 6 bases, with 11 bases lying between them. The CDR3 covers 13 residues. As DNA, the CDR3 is TGTGCCAGCAGTCCTCGGACAGTTCAGCCCCAGCATTTT. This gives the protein CASSPRTVQPQHF.

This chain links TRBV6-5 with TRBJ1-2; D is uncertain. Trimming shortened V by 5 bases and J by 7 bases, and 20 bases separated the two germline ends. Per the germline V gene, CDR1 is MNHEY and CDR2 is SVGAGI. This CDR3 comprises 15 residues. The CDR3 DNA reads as TGTGCCAGCAGTCGACTCGTAAAGGGTGCCGGTGGCTACACCTTC. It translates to CASSRLVKGAGGYTF.

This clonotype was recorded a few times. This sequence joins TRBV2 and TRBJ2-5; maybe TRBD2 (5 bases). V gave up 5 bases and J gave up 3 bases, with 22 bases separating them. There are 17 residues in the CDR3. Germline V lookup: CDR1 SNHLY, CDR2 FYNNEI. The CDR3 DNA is TGTGCCAGCAGTTTTCCATTGGAGGAAACTTTTAAAGAGACCCAGTACTTC. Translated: CASSFPLEETFKETQYF.

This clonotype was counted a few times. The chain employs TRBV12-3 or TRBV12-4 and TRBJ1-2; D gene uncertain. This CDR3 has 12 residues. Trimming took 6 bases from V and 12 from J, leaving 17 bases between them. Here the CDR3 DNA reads TGTGCCAGCAGCCGGACTGTTGGTTCGGACACCTTC. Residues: CASSRTVGSDTF.

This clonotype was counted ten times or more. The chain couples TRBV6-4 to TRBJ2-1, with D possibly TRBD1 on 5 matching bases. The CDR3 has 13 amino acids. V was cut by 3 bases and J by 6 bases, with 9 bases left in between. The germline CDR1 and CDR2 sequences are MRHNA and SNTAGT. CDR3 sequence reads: CASSELQGNEQFF. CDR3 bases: TGTGCCAGCAGTGAACTTCAGGGCAATGAGCAGTTCTTC.